These 17 T cell receptor beta chains came from one sample sequenced in a study of cytomegalovirus exposure and HLA in healthy donors. The PCR contained 60 Vbeta and 13 Jbeta primers. Data came from immunoSEQ multiplex PCR; TCRdb stores just in-frame clones and leaves some out. Among 95,000 to 150,000 clones listed, about 82% were seen once. The sequencing sample was made of PBMCs. The source is a man aged 50 to 60 in good health and CMV-seronegative.

Comments on this clone: Sequence at one end of the junction differs from germline and may be a read error. The V call is TRBV7-9, the J call TRBJ1-1, with TRBD1 matching over 7 bases. This CDR3 is 15 amino acids long. Germline values: CDR1 SEHNR, CDR2 FQNEAQ (reference sequence). In DNA, the CDR3 is TGTTCCAGCAGCTTAGCGGGACAGATGAACACTGAAGCTTTCTTT. Amino acids: CSSSLAGQMNTEAFF.

CDR3 amino acids: CSAETGRLYGYTF. DNA for the CDR3: TGCAGCGCAGAGACAGGGAGGTTATATGGCTACACCTTC. This rearrangement joins TRBV29-1 to TRBJ1-2, with TRBD1 identical over 7 bases. CDR1 SQVTM and CDR2 ANQGSEA come from the germline V gene. V dropped 7 bases and J dropped 5; count of bases not matched to a gene: 10. The CDR3 has 13 amino acids.

The chain has TRBV9 and TRBJ2-1; TRBD1 matches at 11 bases. The CDR3 has 14 amino acids. Germline V gives CDR1 SGDLS, CDR2 YYNGEE. V dropped 4 bases and J dropped 7; count of bases not matched to a gene: 4. Here the CDR3 DNA reads TGTGCCAGCAGCCCGGGACAGGGGGTAAATGAGCAGTTCTTC. It encodes CASSPGQGVNEQFF.

The chain carries TRBV19 and TRBJ1-2; perhaps TRBD1 as D (5 bases). CDR1 LNHDA and CDR2 SQIVND come from the germline V gene (reference sequence). V gave up 7 bases and J gave up 2 bases, with 14 bases separating them. The CDR3 sequence is 14 residues long. CDR3 nucleotides: TGTGCCAGTACCGCGGGACTCCTGAACTATGGCTACACCTTC. Protein: CASTAGLLNYGYTF. Supplemented by reference TRBV19 and TRBJ1-2, the full variable domain reads DGGITQSPKYLFRKEGQNVTLSCEQNLNHDAMYWYRQDPGQGLRLIYYSQIVNDFQKGDIAEGYSVSREKKESFPLTVTSAQKNPTAFYLCASTAGLLNYGYTFGSGTRLTVV.

On this clone: Additional DNA sequences in this sample encode the identical CDR3. The rearrangement uses TRBV7-6 and TRBJ1-1, with unresolved D. Germline CDR1 SGHVS, CDR2 FNYEAQ. This CDR3 has 14 residues. V was shortened by 1 base and J by 3 bases, with 9 bases between the two germline ends. This chain's CDR3 is CASSLGGRDTEAFF. In DNA form, the CDR3 reads TGTGCCAGCAGCTTAGGTGGGCGGGACACTGAAGCTTTCTTT.

V usage is TRBV5-4 and J usage is TRBJ2-7; 8 bases fit TRBD1. With 4 bases clipped from V and 3 bases from J, the junction kept 6 bases outside the gene matches. Per germline, CDR1 SGHNT and CDR2 YYREEE (reference sequence). The length of the CDR3 is 14 residues. This chain's CDR3 is CASSVGQGIYEQYF. CDR3 DNA sequence: TGTGCCAGCAGCGTTGGACAGGGCATCTACGAGCAGTACTTC.

This clone appeared a single time. The J gene is TRBJ1-4, the V gene TRBV5-4, with D perhaps TRBD1 (6 bases). V was cut by 4 bases and J by 10 bases, with 20 bases left in between. Germline V gives CDR1 SGHNT, CDR2 YYREEE (reference sequence). The CDR3 has 15 amino acids. The CDR3 reads CASSPGGAGDRKLFF. The CDR3, as DNA: TGTGCCAGCAGCCCGGGGGGGGCTGGCGACAGAAAACTGTTTTTT.

The gene calls are TRBV7-3 and TRBJ1-1; 8 bases agree with TRBD1. Germline V gene lookup returns CDR1 SGHTA and CDR2 FQGTGA. Trimming cost V 5 bases and J 6 bases; bases outside gene matches: 8. CDR3 length equals 14 residues. The CDR3 coding sequence is TGTGCCAGCAGCGCCACAGGGGGGGTGGCTGAAGCTTTCTTT. It is translated as CASSATGGVAEAFF.

The chain employs TRBV20-1 and TRBJ1-1, with TRBD1 as a possible D gene (6 bases). Germline V gives CDR1 DFQATT, CDR2 SNEGSKA (reference sequence). With 6 bases removed from V and 8 bases from J, the gap between germline ends came to 13 bases. This CDR3 comprises 11 residues. The CDR3 loop reads CSAGRQDEAFF. DNA of the CDR3: TGCAGTGCCGGCCGACAGGACGAAGCTTTCTTT.

The rearrangement joins TRBV23-1 to TRBJ2-7; tentative D call: TRBD1 (5 bases). TRBV23-1 is known as an ORF, though its function is uncertain. V was pared by 2 bases and J by 5 bases, with 16 bases between. This CDR3 region has 15 residues. The CDR3 is CASSQEQGKFNEQYF. CDR3 bases: TGCGCCAGCAGTCAAGAGCAGGGCAAGTTCAACGAGCAGTACTTC.

The V and J genes are TRBV6-1 and TRBJ1-5; D gene uncertain. V was clipped by 6 bases and J by 1 base, with 10 bases between them. The CDR3 contains 14 residues. Germline V lookup: CDR1 MNHNS, CDR2 SASEGT. CDR3 loop: CASSLELSNQPQHF. CDR3 DNA sequence: TGTGCCAGCAGCCTCGAGTTGAGCAATCAGCCCCAGCATTTT.

This clone was seen once. The V and J genes are TRBV5-1 and TRBJ2-1, with D possibly matching TRBD2 (5 bases). Germline-derived CDR1 and CDR2 are SGHRS and YFSETQ. Trimming removed 3 bases from V and 9 bases from J, with 13 bases in between. The length of the CDR3 is 13 residues. The CDR3 reads CASSSGDTIEQFF. The CDR3 coding sequence is TGCGCCAGCAGCTCCGGGGATACAATTGAGCAGTTCTTC. The entire variable domain, with the rest obtained from reference TRBV5-1 and TRBJ2-1, is as follows: KAGVTQTPRYLIKTRGQQVTLSCSPISGHRSVSWYQQTPGQGLQFLFEYFSETQRNKGNFPGRFSGRQFSNSRSEMNVSTLELGDSALYLCASSSGDTIEQFFGPGTRLTVL.

The chain recombines TRBV10-2 with TRBJ1-4, with TRBD1 matching 7 bases. The CDR3 sequence is 15 residues long. Per the germline V gene, CDR1 is WSHSY and CDR2 is SAAADI. J gave up 8 bases and V 6 bases, and 12 bases lay outside the gene matches. CDR3 in DNA: TGCGCCAGCAGGGATACGACAGGGCCGGGGGAAAAACTGTTTTTT. Residues: CASRDTTGPGEKLFF.

The J gene is TRBJ2-1, the V gene TRBV2, with TRBD2 matching over 14 bases. CDR3 length: 15 amino acids. The germline gives CDR1 SNHLY, CDR2 FYNNEI. V shed 2 bases and J 8 bases; nucleotides not matched to a gene: 2. CDR3 sequence reads: CASSEMTSGGDEQFF. CDR3 nucleotide sequence: TGTGCCAGCAGTGAAATGACTAGCGGGGGGGATGAGCAGTTCTTC.

This clone showed up just once. The J gene is TRBJ1-1, the V gene TRBV7-2; D is unclear. V lost 3 bases to trimming and J lost 0 bases, with 8 bases between them. From germline, CDR1 is SGHTA and CDR2 FQGNSA. CDR3 length equals 14 residues. CDR3 nucleotide sequence: TGTGCCAGCAGCTTGGCCAGCGTGAACACTGAAGCTTTCTTT. Its protein product is CASSLASVNTEAFF.

This clone showed up just once. This chain links TRBV30 with TRBJ2-2; D unclear. CDR3 length: 14 residues. Trimming took off 7 bases at V and 1 base at J, with 13 bases between the two ends. The V gene's germline CDR1 is GTSNPN and CDR2 SVGIG (reference sequence). The DNA for the CDR3 is TGTGCCTCGGCGAGGCTACGGAACACCGGGGAGCTGTTTTTT. As protein: CASARLRNTGELFF.

This clone was counted only a few times. The J gene is TRBJ1-5, the V gene TRBV15; TRBD1 might be the D (6 bases). The length of the CDR3 is 14 residues. Germline loops: CDR1 LNHNV, CDR2 YYDKDF (reference sequence). V lost 1 base, J lost 7 bases, and 11 bases lay in between. The CDR3 sequence is CATSRVGAEQPQHF. The CDR3 DNA reads TGTGCCACCAGCAGAGTGGGGGCGGAACAGCCCCAGCATTTT.